The rows below give T cell receptor beta chains drawn from one sample of a study of cytomegalovirus exposure and HLA in healthy donors. Profiling relied on immunoSEQ multiplex PCR, and the TCRdb table lists in-frame clones only, not all of them. The table lists 120,000 or so clones, 55% to 75% of them singletons. Sequencing used PBMCs. Receptors were obtained from a man aged 25-45 years in good health and CMV-seropositive. CDR3s include the opening cysteine and the closing phenylalanine or tryptophan. D genes are given only for firm matches. For some rows the clone size is stated as once, few or many, or as a class when expanded; others skip it.

clone_size: -
v_call: TRBV7-9
j_call: TRBJ2-1
d_call: TRBD2
cdr3_aa: CASSLVPWTSGYNEQFF
cdr3_nt: TGTGCCAGCAGCCTAGTGCCTTGGACTAGCGGATACAATGAGCAGTTCTTC

clone_size: -
v_call: TRBV19
j_call: TRBJ2-7
d_call: -
cdr3_aa: CATSSGGRASSYEQYF
cdr3_nt: TGTGCCACCTCCTCGGGGGGCAGGGCAAGCTCCTACGAGCAGTACTTC

clone_size: few
v_call: TRBV7-9
j_call: TRBJ1-5
d_call: -
cdr3_aa: CSSSLGGEGLYQPQHF
cdr3_nt: TGTTCCAGCAGCTTGGGCGGGGAGGGTCTCTATCAGCCCCAGCATTTT

clone_size: -
v_call: TRBV12-5
j_call: TRBJ2-3
d_call: TRBD2
cdr3_aa: CASGLVLSREGRTDTQYF
cdr3_nt: TGTGCTAGTGGTTTGGTCCTTTCGCGGGAGGGCCGCACAGATACGCAGTATTTT

clone_size: -
v_call: TRBV18
j_call: TRBJ2-1
d_call: -
cdr3_aa: CASSETVHSYNEQFF
cdr3_nt: TGTGCCAGCTCCGAGACAGTCCACTCCTACAATGAGCAGTTCTTC

clone_size: -
v_call: TRBV11-2
j_call: TRBJ2-7
d_call: TRBD2
cdr3_aa: CASSSTTSGRVEQYF
cdr3_nt: TGTGCCAGCAGCTCAACCACTAGCGGGAGGGTCGAGCAGTACTTC

clone_size: few
v_call: TRBV29-1
j_call: TRBJ2-1
d_call: -
cdr3_aa: CSVDRVNEQFF
cdr3_nt: TGCAGCGTTGACAGGGTCAATGAGCAGTTCTTC

clone_size: -
v_call: TRBV27
j_call: TRBJ1-2
d_call: TRBD1
cdr3_aa: CASSMDRGDYGYTF
cdr3_nt: TGTGCCAGCAGTATGGACAGGGGGGACTATGGCTACACCTTC

clone_size: once
v_call: TRBV7-9
j_call: TRBJ2-7
d_call: TRBD1
cdr3_aa: CASSFPEGQGTYEQYF
cdr3_nt: TGTGCCAGCAGCTTCCCCGAGGGACAGGGGACCTACGAGCAGTACTTC

clone_size: -
v_call: TRBV5-6
j_call: TRBJ2-5
d_call: TRBD2
cdr3_aa: CASSLGASGNQETQYF
cdr3_nt: TGTGCCAGCAGCTTGGGTGCTAGCGGAAACCAAGAGACCCAGTACTTC

clone_size: -
v_call: TRBV2
j_call: TRBJ1-2
d_call: TRBD1
cdr3_aa: CASSERGTGGYTF
cdr3_nt: TGTGCCAGCAGTGAAAGGGGGACAGGTGGCTACACCTTC

clone_size: -
v_call: TRBV12-5
j_call: TRBJ2-1
d_call: TRBD2
cdr3_aa: CASGLVSSGDYNEQFF
cdr3_nt: TGTGCTAGTGGTTTGGTATCTAGCGGGGACTACAATGAGCAGTTCTTC

clone_size: -
v_call: TRBV7-9
j_call: TRBJ2-7
d_call: TRBD1
cdr3_aa: CASSRLGTGPSEQYF
cdr3_nt: TGTGCCAGCAGCCGACTCGGGACAGGACCTAGCGAGCAGTACTTC

clone_size: -
v_call: TRBV6-1
j_call: TRBJ1-2
d_call: -
cdr3_aa: CASSDRTGGYGYTF
cdr3_nt: TGTGCCAGCAGTGATCGAACAGGTGGCTATGGCTACACCTTC

clone_size: -
v_call: TRBV6-1
j_call: TRBJ1-5
d_call: TRBD1
cdr3_aa: CASSEATGVLPFNQPQHF
cdr3_nt: TGTGCCAGCAGTGAAGCGACAGGGGTGCTGCCCTTTAATCAGCCCCAGCATTTT

clone_size: -
v_call: TRBV4-2
j_call: TRBJ2-1
d_call: TRBD1
cdr3_aa: CASSPWTGSYNEQFF
cdr3_nt: TGTGCCAGCAGCCCTTGGACAGGCTCCTACAATGAGCAGTTCTTC